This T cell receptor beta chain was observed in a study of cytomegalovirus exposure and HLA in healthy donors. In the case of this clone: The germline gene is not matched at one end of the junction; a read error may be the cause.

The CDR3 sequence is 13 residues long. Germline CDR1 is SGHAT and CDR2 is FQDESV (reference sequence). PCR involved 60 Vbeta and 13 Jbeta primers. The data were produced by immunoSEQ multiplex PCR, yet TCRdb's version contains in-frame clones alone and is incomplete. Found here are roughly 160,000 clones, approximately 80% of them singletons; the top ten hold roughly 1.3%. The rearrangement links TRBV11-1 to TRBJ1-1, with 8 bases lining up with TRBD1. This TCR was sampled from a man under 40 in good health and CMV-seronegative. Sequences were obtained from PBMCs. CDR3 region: CVSSSGQGTEAFF. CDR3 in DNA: TGTGTCAGCAGCTCCGGACAGGGCACTGAAGCTTTCTTT.